These 10 T cell receptor beta chains originate from one sample sequenced in a study of regulatory dendritic cells for organ transplantation. Sequencing was performed with immunoSEQ multiplex PCR; in TCRdb, only in-frame clones are kept and a portion is missing. The table shows about 4,000 clones, with about two thirds occurring only once. Their cognate antigens are unknown. CFSE-labeled sorted T cells met regulatory or mature dendritic cells for around five days. Sequenced material: memory CD8+ T cells from blood cultured with dendritic cells. Subset of the sample: CD45RO+ memory T cells. The source is a human donor in good health.

The chain joins TRBV28 to TRBJ2-5; D may be TRBD2 (6 bases). The length of the CDR3 is 16 residues. The V gene lost 6 bases and the J gene lost 0 bases, with 17 bases spanning the gap. Germline lookup yields CDR1 MDHEN and CDR2 SYDVKM. CDR3 coding DNA: TGTGCCAGCAGCTTCAGGGCGGGAAAGTACCAAGAGACCCAGTACTTC. Protein: CASSFRAGKYQETQYF.

V is TRBV7-2 and J is TRBJ2-2; D perhaps matches TRBD2 (5 bases). Deletions cut 0 bases from V and 9 bases from J, with 8 bases between. Germline V lookup: CDR1 SGHTA, CDR2 FQGNSA. CDR3 length: 13 residues. CDR3 bases: TGTGCCAGCAGCTTAGCGGCGGGCAGGGAGCTGTTTTTT. It specifies CASSLAAGRELFF.

By share of the sample, this clone is medium-sized (0.01 to 0.1%). This rearrangement joins TRBV9 to TRBJ2-3; 8 bases match TRBD2. V lost 2 bases, J lost 5 bases, and 4 bases stayed unmatched. Germline CDR1 reads SGDLS; CDR2 reads YYNGEE. The CDR3 sequence is 14 residues long. The CDR3 coding sequence is TGTGCCAGCAGCGTTAGCGGGAAGCTAGATACGCAGTATTTT. Translated: CASSVSGKLDTQYF.

The chain joins TRBV4-1 to TRBJ2-7; possibly TRBD2 for D (5 bases). The CDR3 consists of 14 residues. Per the germline V gene, CDR1 is MGHRA and CDR2 is YSYEKL. The V end was cut by 4 bases, the J end by 7 bases, with 17 bases between. CDR3 sequence reads: CASSLLIGVLEQYF. The CDR3 DNA follows: TGCGCCAGCAGCCTCCTTATCGGGGTTCTGGAGCAGTACTTC.

V gene TRBV25-1 combines with J gene TRBJ1-6; D ambiguous. The CDR3 consists of 17 residues. V was shortened by 6 bases and J by 0 bases, with 15 bases between the two germline ends. Germline V gene data show CDR1 as MGHDK and CDR2 as SYGVNS. This CDR3 is CASRGSASSSYNSPLHF. In DNA form, the CDR3 reads TGTGCCAGCAGGGGATCCGCTTCCAGCTCCTATAATTCACCCCTCCACTTT.

This clone was found a few times. The chain couples TRBV5-1 to TRBJ1-1; no clear D. The CDR3 extends over 12 amino acids. Trimming took 1 base from V and 7 from J, leaving 8 bases between them. Germline V gives CDR1 SGHRS, CDR2 YFSETQ. CDR3 nucleotide sequence: TGCGCCAGCAGCTTGATGTGGGGTGAAGCTTTCTTT. Its protein is CASSLMWGEAFF.

The J gene is TRBJ1-2, the V gene TRBV6-1; D not resolved. The CDR3 is made up of 14 amino acids. Trimming stripped 5 bases from V and 6 bases from J, with 16 bases between. CDR1 and CDR2 (germline): MNHNS, SASEGT. CDR3 sequence reads: CASSLIPLNNGYTF. The CDR3 DNA is TGTGCCAGCAGTTTAATCCCCCTCAATAATGGCTACACCTTC.

V is TRBV19 and J is TRBJ1-2; the D is unclear. V was cut by 7 bases and J by 4 bases, with 13 bases left in between. The CDR3 is 13 amino acids. Germline CDR1 LNHDA, CDR2 SQIVND (reference sequence). This CDR3 reads CASTAATFYGYTF. As DNA, the CDR3 is TGTGCCAGTACCGCCGCGACATTCTATGGCTACACCTTC.

V usage is TRBV7-8 and J usage is TRBJ1-5; D is uncertain. Germline-derived CDR1 and CDR2 are SGHVS and FQNEAQ. The CDR3 length is 15 residues. Between the trimmed V and J ends, which lost 0 bases and 7 bases, there was a span of 13 bases. The CDR3 DNA sequence: TGTGCCAGCAGCTTAGCGCTGGGTAGGAGGCAGCCCCAGCATTTT. Translating it yields CASSLALGRRQPQHF.

Only a few counts were recorded for this clone. At one of its ends the junction is not consistent with the germline gene, which may arise from a read error. The V gene is TRBV19, the J gene TRBJ1-3, with D perhaps TRBD1 (5 bases). The CDR3 has 15 amino acids. Germline-derived CDR1 and CDR2 are LNHDA and SQIVND (reference sequence). CDR3: CASSLDRNSGNTIYF. Here the CDR3 DNA reads TGTGCCAGTAGTTTAGACAGAAACTCTGGAAACACCATATATTTT.